A single sample is the source of the 13 T cell receptor beta chains below, sequenced in a study of cytomegalovirus exposure and HLA in healthy donors. This PCR relied on a set of 60 Vbeta primers and 13 Jbeta primers. TCRdb keeps only in-frame clones here, not all; method: immunoSEQ multiplex PCR. The sample gives tens of thousands of clones, 65% to 70% of which show up once; approximately 11% is in the top ten. The specimen sequenced was PBMCs. Receptor source: a woman aged 25 to 45 in good health and CMV-seronegative.

The V gene is TRBV6-1, the J gene TRBJ1-2; 9 nucleotides line up with TRBD1. V lost 1 base to trimming and J lost 3 bases; unmatched junction nucleotides: 3. CDR1 is MNHNS, CDR2 SASEGT, per germline. CDR3 length: 15 amino acids. The CDR3 DNA reads as TGTGCCAGCAGTGAAGGGACAGGGGCCTACTATGGCTACACCTTC. Translating it yields CASSEGTGAYYGYTF.

The rearrangement joins TRBV27 to TRBJ1-5; 9 bases are a match to TRBD1. Germline values: CDR1 MNHEY, CDR2 SMNVEV (reference sequence). CDR3 length: 14 amino acids. Germline trimming cut 4 bases from V and 6 bases from J; bases unmatched to any gene: 4. This CDR3 is CASSYRGRTQPQHF. CDR3 nucleotide sequence: TGTGCCAGCAGTTACAGGGGGCGCACTCAGCCCCAGCATTTT.

This clone came up once. V is TRBV4-1 and J is TRBJ2-1; 7 bases align to TRBD2. The CDR3 totals 14 residues. Unmatched junction bases numbered 4, after V lost 1 base and J lost 7 bases. Germline-derived CDR1 and CDR2 are MGHRA and YSYEKL. CDR3 DNA sequence: TGCGCCAGCAGCCAAGTGGGGGGGTTTAATGAGCAGTTCTTC. Protein product: CASSQVGGFNEQFF.

V is TRBV6-1 and J is TRBJ2-7; tentatively, D is TRBD1 (7 bases). Trimming took off 5 bases at V and 7 bases at J, with 15 bases between the two ends. The CDR3 covers 13 residues. Germline assignment: CDR1 MNHNS and CDR2 SASEGT. The CDR3 region has the DNA TGTGCCAGCAGTCCCGGGGGACAGAGGGAGCAGTACTTC. This gives the protein CASSPGGQREQYF.

V usage is TRBV5-4 and J usage is TRBJ1-1; TRBD1 might be the D (6 bases). Trimming stripped 4 bases from V and 5 bases from J, with 15 bases between. This CDR3 spans 14 amino acids. Germline CDR1 reads SGHNT; CDR2 reads YYREEE (reference sequence). The CDR3 sequence is CASSLETGSTEAFF. The CDR3 DNA is TGTGCCAGCAGCCTAGAAACAGGGAGTACTGAAGCTTTCTTT.

The chain combines TRBV19 with TRBJ1-1; 7 nucleotides match TRBD1. V gave up 5 bases and J gave up 4 bases; unmatched junction bases: 4. The germline CDR1 and CDR2 sequences are LNHDA and SQIVND (reference sequence). There are 13 residues in the CDR3. The CDR3 DNA reads TGTGCCAGTAGTCCCAGGGGGGCCACTGAAGCTTTCTTT. Its translation: CASSPRGATEAFF.

This clone showed up just once. This chain joins TRBV19 and TRBJ2-6; 10 bases agree with TRBD1. V lost 10 bases, J lost 0 bases, and 6 bases stayed unmatched. This CDR3 has 16 amino acids. The germline V gene has CDR1 LNHDA and CDR2 SQIVND (reference sequence). The CDR3 sequence: CATLDRGSSGANVLTF. DNA of the CDR3: TGTGCCACCTTGGACAGGGGGTCCTCTGGGGCCAACGTCCTGACTTTC.

The genes are TRBV28 and TRBJ1-5; D not certain. The CDR3 sequence is 13 residues long. V shed 4 bases and J shed 0 bases, with 4 bases lying between them. Germline lookup yields CDR1 MDHEN and CDR2 SYDVKM. Here the CDR3 reads CASSSRSNQPQHF. DNA for the CDR3: TGTGCCAGCAGTTCCCGTAGCAATCAGCCCCAGCATTTT.

The chain has TRBV5-1 and TRBJ2-2, with D tentatively TRBD1 (5 bases). The germline V and J ends were trimmed by 3 bases and 2 bases, with 8 bases remaining between them. Germline V gene sequence: CDR1 SGHRS, CDR2 YFSETQ. This CDR3 region has 14 residues. DNA of the CDR3: TGCGCCAGCAGCTCCCGGACAAACACCGGGGAGCTGTTTTTT. Translating it yields CASSSRTNTGELFF. The full variable domain, in which reference TRBV5-1 and TRBJ2-2 provide the parts outside the CDR3, is KAGVTQTPRYLIKTRGQQVTLSCSPISGHRSVSWYQQTPGQGLQFLFEYFSETQRNKGNFPGRFSGRQFSNSRSEMNVSTLELGDSALYLCASSSRTNTGELFFGEGSRLTVL.

The chain uses TRBV19 and TRBJ1-5; D perhaps matches TRBD1 (5 bases). CDR3 length equals 16 residues. Between the trimmed V and J ends, which lost 1 base and 0 bases, there was a span of 10 bases. Germline CDR1 LNHDA, CDR2 SQIVND (reference sequence). This chain's CDR3 is CASSIGAGNSNQPQHF. The CDR3 nucleotides are TGTGCCAGTAGTATAGGGGCAGGGAATAGCAATCAGCCCCAGCATTTT.

The rearrangement joins TRBV27 to TRBJ2-4, with a weak D call TRBD1 (5 bases). This CDR3 region has 15 residues. Between the trimmed V and J ends, which lost 0 bases and 2 bases, there was a span of 8 bases. Germline loops: CDR1 MNHEY, CDR2 SMNVEV (reference sequence). CDR3: CASSLSGVSKNIQYF. Written as DNA, the CDR3 is TGTGCCAGCAGTTTATCAGGGGTTTCCAAAAACATTCAGTACTTC.

V gene TRBV5-6 combines with J gene TRBJ2-3, with 12 bases lining up with TRBD2. Germline CDR1 and CDR2: SGHDT and YYEEEE. V lost 0 bases, J lost 5 bases, and 7 bases stayed unmatched. The CDR3 runs to 17 residues. This CDR3 is CASSLVFSSGGGDTQYF. DNA for the CDR3: TGTGCCAGCAGCTTGGTATTTTCTAGCGGGGGGGGAGATACGCAGTATTTT.

This clone was recorded only once. The J gene is TRBJ1-6, the V gene TRBV6-5, with D tentatively TRBD1 (5 bases). CDR3 size: 14 residues. The germline V and J ends were trimmed by 2 bases and 6 bases, with 8 bases remaining between them. Looked up from germline, CDR1 is MNHEY and CDR2 is SVGAGI. The CDR3 nucleotides are TGTGCCAGCAGTTACGGGGGGGGTAATTCACCCCTCCACTTT. Its translation: CASSYGGGNSPLHF.